Presented here are 31 T cell receptor beta chains from one specimen sequenced in a study of cytomegalovirus exposure and HLA in healthy donors (dated by TCRdb to the late 2010s). Library preparation employed the immunoSEQ multiplex PCR assay. The multiplex PCR relied on a mix of 60 forward primers for TCR Vbeta segments and 13 reverse primers for TCR Jbeta segments. TCRdb's version of the immuneACCESS table is confined to in-frame rearrangements and falls short of the full clone set. An unresolved V gene accounts for under half of the shortfall where checked; the remainder is of unknown origin. This sample is represented by around 190,000 clones; about four fifths of them were singletons. The biggest ten clones account for about 1.8% of the sample. Sequences were obtained from PBMCs. These receptors were taken from a man aged 18-30 years in good health and CMV-seronegative.

For the CDR3, the DNA is TGCGCCAGCAGCCAAGTCCCCCCCCGGGACAGGAGTTACGAGCAGTACTTC. Protein sequence: CASSQVPPRDRSYEQYF. J is TRBJ2-7 and V is TRBV4-1, with 8 bases identical to TRBD1. Germline CDR1 MGHRA, CDR2 YSYEKL. V lost 1 base to trimming and J lost 4 bases; unmatched junction nucleotides: 12. The CDR3 has 17 residues.

This chain joins TRBV6-5 and TRBJ2-3; TRBD1 agrees at 11 bases. CDR1 and CDR2 (germline): MNHEY, SVGAGI. The CDR3 covers 14 residues. Trimming cost V 4 bases and J 6 bases; bases outside gene matches: 3. CDR3: CASSSGTGGDTQYF. The CDR3 DNA reads as TGTGCCAGCAGTTCCGGGACAGGGGGGGATACGCAGTATTTT.

This chain uses TRBV27 with TRBJ2-1, with TRBD2 matching over 9 bases. The CDR3 covers 15 residues. J was trimmed by 4 bases and V by 3 bases; bases with no gene match: 4. From germline, CDR1 is MNHEY and CDR2 SMNVEV (reference sequence). The CDR3 is CASSFVAGVYNEQFF. CDR3 bases: TGTGCCAGCAGTTTCGTAGCGGGAGTGTACAATGAGCAGTTCTTC.

The genes are TRBV7-7 and TRBJ2-2, with D possibly being TRBD2 (10 bases). In germline, CDR1 is SSHAT, CDR2 FNYEAQ (reference sequence). CDR3 size: 14 residues. The CDR3 sequence is CASGGTGHTGELFF. CDR3 sequence (DNA): TGTGCTAGCGGGGGGACAGGGCATACCGGGGAGCTGTTTTTT.

In DNA form, the CDR3 reads TGTGCCTGGAGTGTATCGGACTATGGCTACACCTTC. Translated: CAWSVSDYGYTF. V is TRBV30 and J is TRBJ1-2; the D is unclear. Germline lookup yields CDR1 GTSNPN and CDR2 SVGIG (reference sequence). V lost 0 bases and J lost 3, with 5 bases in between. CDR3 length: 12 residues. The complete variable domain, with remaining parts taken from reference TRBV30 and TRBJ1-2, reads SQTIHQWPATLVQPVGSPLSLECTVEGTSNPNLYWYRQAAGRGLQLLFYSVGIGQISSEVPQNLSASRPQDRQFILSSKKLLLSDSGFYLCAWSVSDYGYTFGSGTRLTVV.

The chain carries TRBV30 and TRBJ1-6; TRBD1 might be the D (5 bases). Germline V CDR1 and CDR2: GTSNPN, SVGIG (reference sequence). V lost 1 base, J lost 7 bases, and 8 bases lay in between. The CDR3 consists of 13 residues. The CDR3 DNA reads as TGTGCCTGGAGTGACCAGGGCAATTCACCCCTCCACTTT. It translates to CAWSDQGNSPLHF.

The V and J genes are TRBV11-3 and TRBJ2-2, with 7 bases that match TRBD2. In germline, CDR1 is SGHNT, CDR2 YENEEA. With 0 bases clipped from V and 0 bases from J, the junction kept 1 base outside the gene matches. The CDR3 loop spans 16 amino acids. The CDR3 loop reads CASSLEGTTNTGELFF. As DNA, the CDR3 is TGTGCCAGCAGCTTAGAAGGGACTACGAACACCGGGGAGCTGTTTTTT.

The V and J genes are TRBV5-4 and TRBJ2-3, with 8 nucleotides matching TRBD2. Germline-derived CDR1 and CDR2 are SGHNT and YYREEE (reference sequence). This CDR3 has 16 amino acids. After removal of 3 bases from V and 0 bases from J, the junction contained 6 bases not matched to a gene. The CDR3 DNA is TGTGCCAGCAGCTATGGTAGACTAGCGAGCACAGATACGCAGTATTTT. Its protein product is CASSYGRLASTDTQYF.

This clone was counted a single time. The chain links TRBV9 to TRBJ2-5; 12 bases are shared with TRBD2. J was trimmed by 1 base and V by 4 bases; bases with no gene match: 8. This CDR3 is 17 amino acids long. From germline, CDR1 is SGDLS and CDR2 YYNGEE. As DNA, the CDR3 is TGTGCCAGCAGCACCCGGACTAGCGGGGATCCCCAAGAGACCCAGTACTTC. It is translated as CASSTRTSGDPQETQYF.

The chain has TRBV28 and TRBJ2-7; TRBD1 might be the D (6 bases). This CDR3 has 14 amino acids. Germline CDR1 and CDR2: MDHEN and SYDVKM. Trimming took 6 bases from V and 4 from J, leaving 16 bases between them. CDR3 loop: CASRPPTGSYEQYF. CDR3 DNA sequence: TGTGCCAGCAGACCTCCCACAGGGTCTTACGAGCAGTACTTC.

There are a few counts of this clone. The CDR3 sequence is CASGPLAFENEQFF. The CDR3 nucleotides read TGTGCTAGTGGTCCACTAGCTTTTGAGAATGAGCAGTTCTTC. V gene TRBV12-5 combines with J gene TRBJ2-1; possible D gene TRBD2, 6 bases. The CDR3 runs to 14 residues. CDR1 and CDR2 (germline): LGHNT, FRNRAP. V lost 5 bases, J lost 7 bases, and 15 bases lay in between. Combining the CDR3 with reference TRBV12-5 and TRBJ2-1 gives the whole variable domain DARVTQTPRHKVTEMGQEVTMRCQPILGHNTVFWYRQTMMQGLELLAYFRNRAPLDDSGMPKDRFSAEMPDATLATLKIQPSEPRDSAVYFCASGPLAFENEQFFGPGTRLTVL.

The rearrangement joins TRBV28 to TRBJ2-7, with D maybe TRBD2 (5 bases). The V gene lost 0 bases and the J gene lost 7 bases, with 16 bases spanning the gap. CDR1 MDHEN and CDR2 SYDVKM come from the germline V gene. The CDR3 loop spans 15 amino acids. The CDR3 is CASSLWAGLTLEQYF. CDR3 bases: TGTGCCAGCAGTTTATGGGCGGGTCTCACCTTGGAGCAGTACTTC. Full variable domain (missing parts from reference TRBV28 and TRBJ2-7): DVKVTQSSRYLVKRTGEKVFLECVQDMDHENMFWYRQDPGLGLRLIYFSYDVKMKEKGDIPEGYSVSREKKERFSLILESASTNQTSMYLCASSLWAGLTLEQYFGPGTRLTVT.

This chain joins TRBV6-4 and TRBJ1-5; unclear D gene. The CDR3 runs 13 residues. V was cut by 5 bases and J by 5 bases, with 10 bases left in between. Germline V CDR1 and CDR2: MRHNA, SNTAGT. CDR3 sequence reads: CASSQSGDQPQHF. CDR3 nucleotide sequence: TGTGCCAGCAGTCAAAGCGGCGATCAGCCCCAGCATTTT.

This rearrangement joins TRBV19 to TRBJ2-5; 9 bases line up with TRBD1. The CDR3 is 18 residues long. J lost 2 bases, V lost 6 bases, and 16 bases had no gene match. Per the germline V gene, CDR1 is LNHDA and CDR2 is SQIVND (reference sequence). CDR3 coding DNA: TGTGCCAGTAGCCCTGGACAGGGGAGCAGGGGTTTTCAAGAGACCCAGTACTTC. This gives the protein CASSPGQGSRGFQETQYF.

Only a few counts were recorded for this clone. The V call is TRBV16, the J call TRBJ2-1, with D hard to call. With 6 bases removed from V and 5 bases from J, the gap between germline ends came to 8 bases. CDR1 and CDR2 from the germline V gene are KGHSY and FQNENV. This CDR3 has 12 residues. CDR3 sequence reads: CASSHKHNEQFF. CDR3 sequence (DNA): TGTGCCAGCAGTCACAAACACAATGAGCAGTTCTTC.

This sequence joins TRBV19 and TRBJ1-1, with D possibly TRBD1 on 5 matching bases. Trimming stripped 9 bases from V and 4 bases from J, with 15 bases between. This CDR3 spans 13 amino acids. Germline-derived CDR1 and CDR2 are LNHDA and SQIVND (reference sequence). The CDR3 DNA sequence: TGTGCCAGCGTCGGGGGGTTGGCCACTGAAGCTTTCTTT. Translated: CASVGGLATEAFF.

V usage is TRBV12-5 and J usage is TRBJ1-5; D uncertain. Germline CDR1 and CDR2: LGHNT and FRNRAP. The CDR3 is made up of 11 amino acids. The germline V and J ends were trimmed by 5 bases and 5 bases, with 4 bases remaining between them. The CDR3 protein is CASGTDQPQHF. As DNA, the CDR3 is TGTGCTAGTGGTACAGATCAGCCCCAGCATTTT.

The CDR3 loop reads CASSYEAGVPDEQFF. CDR3 bases: TGTGCCAGCAGTTATGAAGCGGGAGTGCCCGATGAGCAGTTCTTC. The chain couples TRBV6-5 to TRBJ2-1; 8 nucleotides match TRBD2. Trimming at V came to 3 bases and at J to 8 bases, leaving 9 bases not matched to a gene. Germline-derived CDR1 and CDR2 are MNHEY and SVGAGI. The CDR3 covers 15 residues.

The chain is built from TRBV28 and TRBJ2-7; 9 positions match TRBD2. V was clipped by 2 bases and J by 3 bases; unmatched bases: 8. Germline CDR1 and CDR2: MDHEN and SYDVKM. The CDR3 runs 16 residues. The CDR3 is CASSLIPSGVIYEQYF. CDR3 nucleotides: TGTGCCAGCAGTTTAATCCCTAGCGGGGTTATCTACGAGCAGTACTTC.

This chain links TRBV9 with TRBJ1-1; weak D call: TRBD1 (6 bases). The V end was cut by 4 bases, the J end by 2 bases, with 15 bases between. This CDR3 is built from 15 residues. Germline loops: CDR1 SGDLS, CDR2 YYNGEE. The CDR3 nucleotides read TGTGCCAGCAGCCCCTCGGGGGGGGGCAACACTGAAGCTTTCTTT. Its protein product is CASSPSGGGNTEAFF.

This rearrangement joins TRBV6-5 to TRBJ2-4, with a possible D match to TRBD1 (6 bases). Germline lookup yields CDR1 MNHEY and CDR2 SVGAGI. This CDR3 has 13 residues. V was clipped by 6 bases and J by 6 bases, with 12 bases between them. This CDR3 reads CASRTGSGNIQYF. The CDR3 nucleotides read TGTGCCAGCAGAACAGGGAGCGGAAACATTCAGTACTTC.

This sequence joins TRBV7-9 and TRBJ2-7; 7 positions agree with TRBD2. With 3 bases clipped from V and 6 bases from J, the junction kept 8 bases outside the gene matches. CDR3 length equals 14 residues. From germline, CDR1 is SEHNR and CDR2 FQNEAQ (reference sequence). The CDR3 protein is CASSLGLAEAEQYF. The CDR3 DNA follows: TGTGCCAGCAGCTTGGGGCTAGCGGAAGCCGAGCAGTACTTC.

This clone showed up just once. This CDR3 is CASSLGDSSYEQYF. The CDR3 nucleotides are TGTGCCAGCAGCCTCGGAGATAGTTCCTACGAGCAGTACTTC. The chain carries TRBV4-2 and TRBJ2-7; D unclear. This CDR3 is 14 amino acids long. CDR1 and CDR2 from the germline V gene are LGHNA and YNFKEQ. Trimming pared 4 bases from V and 1 base from J, leaving 11 bases between.

J is TRBJ1-4 and V is TRBV19; a possible D gene is TRBD1 (6 bases). The CDR3 has 14 residues. CDR1 is LNHDA, CDR2 SQIVND, per germline (reference sequence). Between the trimmed V and J ends, which lost 3 bases and 8 bases, there was a span of 13 bases. The CDR3 nucleotides read TGTGCCAGTAGTATTTCAGGGGACGGGGAAAAACTGTTTTTT. It codes for CASSISGDGEKLFF.

The chain employs TRBV7-9 and TRBJ2-1, with TRBD2 matching 9 bases. The CDR3 runs to 15 residues. V shed 5 bases, J shed 5 bases, and the junction held 7 bases outside the gene matches. Looked up from germline, CDR1 is SEHNR and CDR2 is FQNEAQ (reference sequence). CDR3 in amino acids: CASSPGTSIHNEQFF. CDR3 nucleotide sequence: TGTGCCAGCAGCCCCGGGACTAGCATCCACAATGAGCAGTTCTTC.

The chain couples TRBV5-5 to TRBJ2-1; the match to TRBD2 covers 10 bases. This CDR3 is built from 17 residues. CDR1 is SGHKS and CDR2 is YYEKEE in the germline V gene (reference sequence). With V trimmed by 2 bases and J by 9 bases, 14 bases remained unmatched. CDR3 residues: CASSFSLAGEGFGEQFF. CDR3 sequence (DNA): TGTGCCAGCAGCTTTTCGCTAGCGGGAGAGGGATTCGGTGAGCAGTTCTTC.

The J gene is TRBJ2-7, the V gene TRBV9, with 9 bases aligning to TRBD1. Germline CDR1 and CDR2: SGDLS and YYNGEE. The trim removed 3 bases at V and 4 bases at J, leaving 8 bases unmatched. CDR3 length: 15 residues. The CDR3 loop is CASSAGQGHGYEQYF. CDR3 DNA: TGTGCCAGCAGCGCGGGACAGGGTCATGGATACGAGCAGTACTTC.

The J gene is TRBJ2-3, the V gene TRBV4-3, with 7 bases that match TRBD1. The trim removed 4 bases at V and 3 bases at J, leaving 10 bases unmatched. From germline, CDR1 is LGHNA and CDR2 YSLEER. The CDR3 is made up of 16 amino acids. The DNA of the CDR3 is TGCGCCAGCAGCCCCCGGTGGACAGGTTCAACAGATACGCAGTATTTT. It encodes CASSPRWTGSTDTQYF.

The genes are TRBV4-3 and TRBJ2-5; weak D call: TRBD2 (5 bases). Trimming left V 1 base short and J 1 base short, with 13 bases between. The CDR3 consists of 16 residues. Germline assignment: CDR1 LGHNA and CDR2 YSLEER. CDR3 amino acids: CASSQGNPAAQETQYF. Here the CDR3 DNA reads TGCGCCAGCAGCCAAGGGAACCCAGCGGCCCAAGAGACCCAGTACTTC.

The chain uses TRBV2 and TRBJ2-7, with 8 bases lining up with TRBD2. The trim removed 7 bases at V and 7 bases at J, leaving 9 bases unmatched. CDR1 is SNHLY and CDR2 is FYNNEI in the germline V gene. The CDR3 totals 13 residues. CDR3 DNA: TGTGCCAGCAACTACGGACTAGCTCGGGAGCAGTACTTC. Translation: CASNYGLAREQYF.

The chain joins TRBV5-5 to TRBJ2-5, with TRBD2 matching over 9 bases. V lost 1 base and J lost 5; bases outside the gene matches: 6. Germline CDR1 and CDR2: SGHKS and YYEKEE (reference sequence). The CDR3 sequence is 15 residues long. This CDR3 reads CASSLRGAGGETQYF. The CDR3 nucleotides are TGTGCCAGCAGCTTGAGAGGGGCGGGGGGGGAGACCCAGTACTTC.